This T cell receptor (beta chain) was sequenced during a study of shared clonotypes between healthy human individuals. Study as a whole: A couple of female and a few male donors aged 18 to 49 were enrolled.

General study results and limits: In general, naive subsets displayed greater estimated richness than memory subsets did. Investigators collected only blood, and repertoires in tissues likely differ.

Germline trimming cut 1 base from V and 6 bases from J; bases unmatched to any gene: 7. The CDR3 totals 16 residues. The germline gives CDR1 SGHAT, CDR2 FQDESV (reference sequence). Some 30,000 T cell genomes, or 200 ng DNA, went into the sorted-subset replicate PCRs. Assay: immunoSEQ multiplex PCR; the TCRdb copy retains only in-frame clones and omits some. This table holds approximately 1.5 million clones, 95% to 99% found once. Comment on this clone: What it recognizes is unknown.

The TCR sequence derives from a man aged 25-45 years in good health. The chain recombines TRBV11-1 with TRBJ2-1; 9 positions match TRBD2. Sequenced material: naive CD4+ T cells sorted from blood. Regarding subset: CD45RA+ positively selected. CDR3 sequence: CASSLEGLASSNEQFF. For the CDR3, the DNA is TGTGCCAGCAGCTTAGAGGGACTAGCTTCATCCAATGAGCAGTTCTTC.